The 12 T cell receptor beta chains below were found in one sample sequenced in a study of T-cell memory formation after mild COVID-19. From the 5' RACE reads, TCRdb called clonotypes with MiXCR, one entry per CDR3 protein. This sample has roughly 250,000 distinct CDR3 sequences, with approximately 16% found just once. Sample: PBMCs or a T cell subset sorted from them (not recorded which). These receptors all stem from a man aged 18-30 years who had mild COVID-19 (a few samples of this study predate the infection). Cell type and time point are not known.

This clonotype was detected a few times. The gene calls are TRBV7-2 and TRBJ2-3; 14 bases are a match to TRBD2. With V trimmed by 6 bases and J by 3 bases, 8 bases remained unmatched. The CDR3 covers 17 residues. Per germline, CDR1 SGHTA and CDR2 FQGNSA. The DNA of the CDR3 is TGTGCCAGCAGTTCCTTCGGGACTAGCGGGGGAACAGATACGCAGTATTTT. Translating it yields CASSSFGTSGGTDTQYF.

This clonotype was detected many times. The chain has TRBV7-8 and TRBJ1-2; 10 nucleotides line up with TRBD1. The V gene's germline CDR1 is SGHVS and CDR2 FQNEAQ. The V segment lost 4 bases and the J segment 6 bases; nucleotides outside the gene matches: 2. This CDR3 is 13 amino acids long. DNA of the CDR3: TGTGCCAGCAGCTGGGGGACAGGGGATGGCTACACCTTC. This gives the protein CASSWGTGDGYTF. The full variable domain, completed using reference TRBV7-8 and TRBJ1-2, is GAGVSQSPRYKVAKRGQDVALRCDPISGHVSLFWYQQALGQGPEFLTYFQNEAQLDKSGLPSDRFFAERPEGSVSTLKIQRTQQEDSAVYLCASSWGTGDGYTFGSGTRLTVV.

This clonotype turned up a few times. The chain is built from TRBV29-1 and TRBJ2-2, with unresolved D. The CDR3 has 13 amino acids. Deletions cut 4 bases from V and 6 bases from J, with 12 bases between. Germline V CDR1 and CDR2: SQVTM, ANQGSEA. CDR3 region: CSVGPSDPGELFF. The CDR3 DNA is TGCAGCGTTGGCCCCTCGGATCCCGGGGAGCTGTTTTTT.

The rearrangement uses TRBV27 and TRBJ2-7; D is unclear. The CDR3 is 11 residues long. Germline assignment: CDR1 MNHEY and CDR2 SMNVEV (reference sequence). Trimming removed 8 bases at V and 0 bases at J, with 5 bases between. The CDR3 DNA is TGTGCCAGCCCTCTCTCCTACGAGCAGTACGTC. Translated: CASPLSYEQYV.

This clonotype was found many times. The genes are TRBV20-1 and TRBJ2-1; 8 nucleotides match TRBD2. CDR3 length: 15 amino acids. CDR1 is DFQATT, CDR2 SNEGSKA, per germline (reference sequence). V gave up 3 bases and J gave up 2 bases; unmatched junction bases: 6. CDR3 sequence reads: CSASPMRGAYNEQFF. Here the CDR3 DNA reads TGCAGTGCTAGTCCAATGCGGGGGGCCTACAATGAGCAGTTCTTC.

The DNA of the CDR3 is TGTGCCAGCAGTTCGCAGACAGGGGGGAATACTGAAGCTTTCTTT. The encoded protein is CASSSQTGGNTEAFF. V usage is TRBV28 and J usage is TRBJ1-1, with TRBD1 matching 9 bases. The ends lost 4 bases at V and 5 bases at J; junction bases unmatched: 8. This CDR3 has 15 amino acids. CDR1 and CDR2 (germline): MDHEN, SYDVKM.

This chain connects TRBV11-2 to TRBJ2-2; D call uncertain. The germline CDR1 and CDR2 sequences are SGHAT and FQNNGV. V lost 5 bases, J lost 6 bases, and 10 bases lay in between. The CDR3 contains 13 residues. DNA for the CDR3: TGTGCCAGCAGCCTGGCCCTGCCCGGGGAGCTGTTTTTT. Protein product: CASSLALPGELFF.

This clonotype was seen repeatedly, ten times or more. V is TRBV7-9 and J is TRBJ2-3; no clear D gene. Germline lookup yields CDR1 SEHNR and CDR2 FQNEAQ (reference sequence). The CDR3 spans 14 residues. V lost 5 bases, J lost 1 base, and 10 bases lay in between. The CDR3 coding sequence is TGTGCCAGCAGCCCAAAAAGGGGCACAGATACGCAGTATTTT. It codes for CASSPKRGTDTQYF.

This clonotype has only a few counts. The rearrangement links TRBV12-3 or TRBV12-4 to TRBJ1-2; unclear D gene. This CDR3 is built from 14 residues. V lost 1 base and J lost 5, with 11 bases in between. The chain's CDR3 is CASSLVARLYGYTF. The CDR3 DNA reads TGTGCCAGCAGTTTAGTTGCCCGGCTATATGGCTACACCTTC.

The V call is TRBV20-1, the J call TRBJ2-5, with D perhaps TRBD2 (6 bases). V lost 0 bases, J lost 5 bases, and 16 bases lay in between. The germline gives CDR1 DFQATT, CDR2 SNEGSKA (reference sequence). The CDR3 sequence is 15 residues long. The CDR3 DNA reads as TGCAGTGCTAGAGACCCACTAGCCTCCCCGGAGACCCAGTACTTC. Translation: CSARDPLASPETQYF.

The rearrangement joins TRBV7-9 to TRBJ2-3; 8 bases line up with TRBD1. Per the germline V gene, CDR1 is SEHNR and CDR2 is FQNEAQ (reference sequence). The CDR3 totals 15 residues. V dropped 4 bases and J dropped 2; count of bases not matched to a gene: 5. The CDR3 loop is CASSYRQGNTDTQYF. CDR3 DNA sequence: TGTGCCAGCAGCTATCGACAGGGGAACACAGATACGCAGTATTTT.

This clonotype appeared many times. CDR3 nucleotide sequence: TGCGCCAGCAGCTTACCCTCCTACGAGCAGTACTTC. Amino acid sequence: CASSLPSYEQYF. The rearrangement links TRBV5-1 to TRBJ2-7; D remains ambiguous. Deletions cut 2 bases from V and 0 bases from J, with 3 bases between. The CDR3 contains 12 residues. The germline V gene encodes CDR1 SGHRS and CDR2 YFSETQ.